The present TCR beta chain was sequenced within a study of blood T cell repertoires in COVID-19. Clones were read by immunoSEQ multiplex PCR, and TCRdb kept only the in-frame ones, dropping some. The data show about 280,000 clones, around 85% seen once. Participants came from 20 to 25 US areas, aged about 18 to 90 years. Participant-reported clinical history was the basis for cohort assignment. Looked up from germline, CDR1 is SGHNT and CDR2 is YENEEA. CDR3 length: 13 residues. Deletions cut 5 bases from V and 1 base from J, with 8 bases between. The sequenced sample consisted of PBMCs or T cells enriched from blood (not recorded which). The genes are TRBV11-3 and TRBJ1-1, with D perhaps TRBD1 (6 bases). This receptor was identified in a woman between 50 and 59 years old who had recovered from COVID-19. The DNA of the CDR3 is TGTGCCAGCAGCCGACAGGAGAACACTGAAGCTTTCTTT. It is translated as CASSRQENTEAFF.